A few counts support the clone carrying this T cell receptor beta chain. Its specificity is not known. This sample is part of a study of OX40 agonist ivuxolimab in advanced cancers. Study-wide results and caveats: Expanded clones were, on average, more numerous in CD8+ T cells than in CD4+.

With autoimmune disease history or systemic immunosuppression, patients were excluded. TCRdb keeps only in-frame clones here, not all; method: immunoSEQ multiplex PCR. The table shows tens of thousands of clones, with approximately 90% occurring only once. The CDR3 contains 14 residues. Trimming pared 1 base from V and 1 base from J, leaving 8 bases between. Germline CDR1 is SGHNT and CDR2 is YYREEE (reference sequence). Sequenced material: CD4+ or CD8+ T cells sorted from blood, taken in a trial of the OX40 agonist ivuxolimab. The chain employs TRBV5-4 and TRBJ1-1; D unclear. This clonotype was sampled from an adult with an advanced solid tumor such as melanoma, head and neck, liver or kidney cancer. The CDR3: CASSLRTANTEAFF. CDR3 coding DNA: TGTGCCAGCAGCTTGCGAACGGCGAACACTGAAGCTTTCTTT.